A selection of T cell receptor beta chains follows, all from one sample in a study of T cell repertoires in cytomegalovirus infection. TCRdb analysed the reads with MiXCR anew, one entry per CDR3 protein. The sample contains around 360,000 distinct CDR3 sequences, roughly 34% of which appear only once. Their antigen targets remain unknown. Material: cultured PBMCs, obtained from culture after CMV antigen stimulation. Receptors originate from a human donor in good health (CMV status not recorded). Some clones in this sample may be carry-over from other donors' samples. Each CDR3 is given with its conserved first and last residue. The order of the fields is clone size, J gene, V gene, D gene, CDR3 DNA, CDR3 protein. A D gene is named only where the DNA matches it firmly. Only part of the rows carry a size: once, few, many, or a class if the clone is expanded.

few | TRBJ2-1 | TRBV24-1 | NA | TGTGCCACAAAGGGAGCGTCCCAGAACAATGAGCAGTTCTTC | CATKGASQNNEQFF
many | TRBJ2-7 | TRBV7-2 | NA | TGTGCCAGCAGCTTAGACTCGGGCCGGCAGTACTTC | CASSLDSGRQYF
NA | TRBJ2-3 | TRBV4-2 | TRBD2 | TGTGCCAGCAGCCAAGACCCCGGGGGTAGCGGGAGGACAGATACGCAGTATTTT | CASSQDPGGSGRTDTQYF
NA | TRBJ1-1 | TRBV28 | NA | TGTGCCAGCACCTCGGCAGGGTCCCTTAACACTGAAGCTTTCTTT | CASTSAGSLNTEAFF
NA | TRBJ2-3 | TRBV14 | NA | TGTGCCAGCAGCCCAGGGGGGGGAAGACCCCGTTGGCAGTATTTT | CASSPGGGRPRWQYF
NA | TRBJ2-1 | TRBV19 | NA | TGTGCCAGTAGTATAGGTCCGATTAGGAGCTCCTACAATGAGCAGTTCTTC | CASSIGPIRSSYNEQFF
NA | TRBJ2-2 | TRBV6-6 | TRBD1 | TGTGCCAGCATCCCGTTGGGACAGGTTAACACCGGGGAGCTGTTTTTT | CASIPLGQVNTGELFF
NA | TRBJ2-7 | TRBV27 | NA | TGTGCCAGCAGTTTCGGGGACCACCCCTACGAGCAGTACTTC | CASSFGDHPYEQYF
NA | TRBJ2-3 | TRBV14 | NA | TGTGCCAGCTTCTCGAGCGCAGATACGCAGTATTTT | CASFSSADTQYF
NA | TRBJ2-1 | TRBV19 | TRBD2 | TGTGCCAGTAGAGCGGGAGGATTCTACAATGAGCAGTTCTTC | CASRAGGFYNEQFF
once | TRBJ2-4 | TRBV6-6 | NA | TGTGCCAGCAGTTACAAGGGGAATGGTTTGGCCAAAAACATTCAGTACTTC | CASSYKGNGLAKNIQYF
NA | TRBJ2-1 | TRBV6-5 | TRBD2 | TGTGCCAGCAGTTACTCGGCGGGAGTTTCCTACAATGAGCAGTTCTTC | CASSYSAGVSYNEQFF
NA | TRBJ2-1 | TRBV19 | TRBD2 | TGTGCCAGTAGTATAGGAGCGGGAGGGCTCCGTTCTTACAATGAGCAGTTCTTC | CASSIGAGGLRSYNEQFF
NA | TRBJ2-4 | TRBV9 | NA | TGTGCCAGCAGCGTAGGTCTTAGCAAAGCCAAAAACATTCAGTACTTC | CASSVGLSKAKNIQYF
few | TRBJ2-7 | TRBV28 | NA | TGTGCCAGCAGTTTACTAGGGACGACCTACGAGCAGTACTTC | CASSLLGTTYEQYF
NA | TRBJ2-1 | TRBV6-5 | NA | TGTGCCAGCAGTTTTTTTCCCCCGGGGACAAACAATGAGCAGTTCTTC | CASSFFPPGTNNEQFF
NA | TRBJ2-7 | TRBV28 | NA | TGTGCCAGCAGTCCACTAGATTCCTACGAGCAGTACTTC | CASSPLDSYEQYF
few | TRBJ2-3 | TRBV5-6 | NA | TGTGCCACCACCCAAACCCGGAGGACACGGAACACAGATACGCAGTATTTT | CATTQTRRTRNTDTQYF
NA | TRBJ1-1 | TRBV6-5 | NA | TGTGCCAGCAGGGGTAAAGGTCTCGTGAACACTGAAGCTTTCTTT | CASRGKGLVNTEAFF
NA | TRBJ2-5 | TRBV7-9 | NA | TGTGCCAGCACTTCCAGGCCGGATAGGGAGACCCAGTACTTC | CASTSRPDRETQYF
NA | TRBJ2-3 | TRBV20-1 | NA | TGCAGTGCTCGACCACCATCCACAGATACGCAGTATTTT | CSARPPSTDTQYF
NA | TRBJ2-1 | TRBV20-1 | NA | TGCAGTGCTATGAAAGCGCCGAGCTCCTACAATGAGCAGTTCTTC | CSAMKAPSSYNEQFF
NA | TRBJ1-2 | TRBV4-3 | NA | TGCGCCAGCAGCCAAGAAGTATCACCGATTGGCTACACCTTC | CASSQEVSPIGYTF
NA | TRBJ2-1 | TRBV11-2 | TRBD2 | TGTGCCAGCAGCTTATTGGGGGCGGGGGGCCAACATTATGAGCAGTTCTTC | CASSLLGAGGQHYEQFF
NA | TRBJ2-7 | TRBV27 | NA | TGTGCCAGCAGGAGAGGCTACTATTACGAGCAGTACTTC | CASRRGYYYEQYF
few | TRBJ2-2 | TRBV5-3 | TRBD1 | TGTGCCACCAAGCCGTCCGGAATAGACAGGGCCGGGGAGCTGTTTTTT | CATKPSGIDRAGELFF
many | TRBJ2-3 | TRBV7-2 | TRBD2 | TGTGCCAGCAGCACCGTTAGCGGGATTAGCACAGATACGCAGTATTTT | CASSTVSGISTDTQYF
many | TRBJ2-1 | TRBV7-9 | TRBD1 | TGTGCCAGCAGTCTGGACAGGGTCTTAATTCCCCATGAGCAGTTCTTC | CASSLDRVLIPHEQFF
NA | TRBJ2-1 | TRBV28 | TRBD2 | TGTGCCAGCAGTTTGGTAGCGGGTATCAATGAGCAGTTCTTC | CASSLVAGINEQFF
many | TRBJ2-4 | TRBV10-3 | NA | TGTGCCATCAGTGAGTCGGTGGGACTGAAAAACATTCAGTACTTC | CAISESVGLKNIQYF
few | TRBJ1-5 | TRBV6-6 | NA | TGTGCCAGCAGTTACCTGGTTCAGGGCCCTGTTCAGCCCCAGCATTTT | CASSYLVQGPVQPQHF
NA | TRBJ2-1 | TRBV12-3/TRBV12-4 | NA | TGTGCCAGCAGCAATTACAAGGGGCAGTTCTTC | CASSNYKGQFF
NA | TRBJ2-1 | TRBV7-8 | TRBD1 | TGTGCCAGCAGCCGAGGGAGGGGGACAGGGAGTTCAAATGAGCAGTTCTTC | CASSRGRGTGSSNEQFF
NA | TRBJ1-2 | TRBV12-3/TRBV12-4 | NA | TGTGCCAGCAGTCCTTCCGGGCTAGCTAACTATGGCTACACCTTC | CASSPSGLANYGYTF
NA | TRBJ2-7 | TRBV20-1 | TRBD2 | TGCAGTGCTAGGATGGGCGGGAGGGCCGAGCAGTACTTC | CSARMGGRAEQYF
NA | TRBJ1-2 | TRBV24-1 | TRBD1 | TGTGCCACCAAGGGGACAGGGGCGCTTGGCTACACCTTC | CATKGTGALGYTF
NA | TRBJ1-1 | TRBV7-9 | NA | TGTGCCAGCAGGGGACCAGGCACTGAAGCTTTCTTT | CASRGPGTEAFF
few | TRBJ1-4 | TRBV7-2 | NA | TGTGCCAGCAGCCCCGCAGCTGCAACTAATGAAAAACTGTTTTTT | CASSPAAATNEKLFF
NA | TRBJ2-2 | TRBV18 | TRBD2 | TGTGCCAGCTCACCAATAGCGGGCGTCACCGGGGAGCTGTTTTTT | CASSPIAGVTGELFF
NA | TRBJ2-1 | TRBV5-4 | TRBD2 | TGTGCCAGCAGCTTGGGACTAGCGGGAGGCACCGAGCAGTTCTTC | CASSLGLAGGTEQFF
NA | TRBJ1-5 | TRBV3-1 | NA | TGTGCCAGCAGCCCGACGAAGGGTAGCAATCAGCCCCAGCATTTT | CASSPTKGSNQPQHF
NA | TRBJ1-5 | TRBV11-3 | NA | TGTGCCAGCAGCCAGGACAGTTATCAGCCCCAGCATTTT | CASSQDSYQPQHF
NA | TRBJ2-3 | TRBV15 | NA | TGTGCCACCAGCAGAGCGGGAAAAACAGATACGCAGTATTTT | CATSRAGKTDTQYF
NA | TRBJ2-5 | TRBV9 | TRBD1 | TGTGCCAGCAGCGTAGGTCCAGGGGGAATACAAGAGACCCAGTACTTC | CASSVGPGGIQETQYF
NA | TRBJ2-1 | TRBV7-2 | NA | TGTGCCAGCAGCTCGGGCTGGGGCGCTGATGAGCAGTTCTTC | CASSSGWGADEQFF
NA | TRBJ2-5 | TRBV6-2/TRBV6-3 | NA | TGTGCCAGCAGCGAAACCAAGGCGATTATCCAAGAGACCCAGTACTTC | CASSETKAIIQETQYF
NA | TRBJ1-4 | TRBV4-1 | NA | TGCGCCAGCAGCCACCGAGTTGCAACTAATGAAAAACTGTTTTTT | CASSHRVATNEKLFF
NA | TRBJ2-1 | TRBV25-1 | NA | TGTGCCAGCAGTTCGGCCAGGGTAGAGCAGTTCTTC | CASSSARVEQFF
NA | TRBJ2-5 | TRBV19 | NA | TGTGCCAGTAGTATAGATCTAGCGTTTTCAGAGACCCAGTACTTC | CASSIDLAFSETQYF